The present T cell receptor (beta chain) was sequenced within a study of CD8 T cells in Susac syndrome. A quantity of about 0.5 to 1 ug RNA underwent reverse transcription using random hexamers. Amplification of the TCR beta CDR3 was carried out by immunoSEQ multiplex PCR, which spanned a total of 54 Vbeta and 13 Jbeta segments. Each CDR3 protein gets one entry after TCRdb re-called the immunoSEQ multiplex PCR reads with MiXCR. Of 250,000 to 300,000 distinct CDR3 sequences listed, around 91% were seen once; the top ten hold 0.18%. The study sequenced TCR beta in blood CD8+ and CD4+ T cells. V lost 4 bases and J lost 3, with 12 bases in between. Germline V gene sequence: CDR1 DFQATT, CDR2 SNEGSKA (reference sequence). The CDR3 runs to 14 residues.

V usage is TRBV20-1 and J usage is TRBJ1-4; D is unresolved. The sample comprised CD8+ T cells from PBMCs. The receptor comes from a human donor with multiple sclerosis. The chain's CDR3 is CSATTNASNEKLFF. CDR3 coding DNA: TGCAGTGCTACGACGAATGCCTCTAATGAAAAACTGTTTTTT.